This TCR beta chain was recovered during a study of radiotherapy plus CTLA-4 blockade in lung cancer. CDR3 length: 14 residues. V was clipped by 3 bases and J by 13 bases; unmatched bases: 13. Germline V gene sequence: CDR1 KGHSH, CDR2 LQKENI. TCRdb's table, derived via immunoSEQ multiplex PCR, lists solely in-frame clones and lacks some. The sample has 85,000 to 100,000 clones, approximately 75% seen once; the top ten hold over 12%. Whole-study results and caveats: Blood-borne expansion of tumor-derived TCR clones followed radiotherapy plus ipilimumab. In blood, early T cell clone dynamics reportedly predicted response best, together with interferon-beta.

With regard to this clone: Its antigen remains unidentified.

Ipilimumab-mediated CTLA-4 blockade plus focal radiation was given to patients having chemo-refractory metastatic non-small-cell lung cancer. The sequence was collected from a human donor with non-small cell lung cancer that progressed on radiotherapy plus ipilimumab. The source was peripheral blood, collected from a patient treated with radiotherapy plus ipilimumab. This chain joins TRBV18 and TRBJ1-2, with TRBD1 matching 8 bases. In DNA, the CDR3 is TGTGCCAGCTCACCCCTCGGACAGGGCGAAAAGGCCACCTTC. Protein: CASSPLGQGEKATF. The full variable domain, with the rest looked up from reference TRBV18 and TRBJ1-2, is NAGVMQNPRHLVRRRGQEARLRCSPMKGHSHVYWYRQLPEEGLKFMVYLQKENIIDESGMPKERFSAEFPKEGPSILRIQQVVRGDSAAYFCASSPLGQGEKATFGSGTRLTVV.